The clone carrying this T cell receptor (beta chain) was recorded at least ten times. Building the TCR beta libraries relied on iRepertoire HTBI primers, and CDR3 regions underwent Arm-PCR. Each CDR3 protein is one row after TCRdb ran MiXCR on the multiplex PCR reads. The table has 520,000 or so distinct CDR3 sequences, about 11% seen once. V lost 0 bases and J 5 bases, leaving 10 bases between the germline ends. CDR3 length equals 14 residues. Germline-derived CDR1 and CDR2 are SGHTA and FQGNSA. These data belong to a study of regulatory T cells in long-lasting Graves disease. Time point reported: newly diagnosed GD, antithyroid drugs for less than 3 months. The authors made the TCR library using RNA they extracted from PBMCs. A further study also used this sample, focusing on T cells in Graves' hyperthyroidism and ophthalmopathy. That source notes: Initially, a first-round RT-PCR of the TCR CDR3 employed the HTBI primer set.

Sequencing was performed on peripheral blood mononuclear cells (PBMCs), taken at new diagnosis, from a patient treated with antithyroid drugs. The clonotype was recovered from a woman aged 25 to 45 with Graves disease. The rearrangement uses TRBV7-2 and TRBJ2-5; D might be TRBD1 or TRBD2, each matching 5 bases. This CDR3 reads CASSLAGPGETQYF. The CDR3 nucleotides read TGTGCCAGCAGCTTAGCGGGACCCGGGGAGACCCAGTACTTC.